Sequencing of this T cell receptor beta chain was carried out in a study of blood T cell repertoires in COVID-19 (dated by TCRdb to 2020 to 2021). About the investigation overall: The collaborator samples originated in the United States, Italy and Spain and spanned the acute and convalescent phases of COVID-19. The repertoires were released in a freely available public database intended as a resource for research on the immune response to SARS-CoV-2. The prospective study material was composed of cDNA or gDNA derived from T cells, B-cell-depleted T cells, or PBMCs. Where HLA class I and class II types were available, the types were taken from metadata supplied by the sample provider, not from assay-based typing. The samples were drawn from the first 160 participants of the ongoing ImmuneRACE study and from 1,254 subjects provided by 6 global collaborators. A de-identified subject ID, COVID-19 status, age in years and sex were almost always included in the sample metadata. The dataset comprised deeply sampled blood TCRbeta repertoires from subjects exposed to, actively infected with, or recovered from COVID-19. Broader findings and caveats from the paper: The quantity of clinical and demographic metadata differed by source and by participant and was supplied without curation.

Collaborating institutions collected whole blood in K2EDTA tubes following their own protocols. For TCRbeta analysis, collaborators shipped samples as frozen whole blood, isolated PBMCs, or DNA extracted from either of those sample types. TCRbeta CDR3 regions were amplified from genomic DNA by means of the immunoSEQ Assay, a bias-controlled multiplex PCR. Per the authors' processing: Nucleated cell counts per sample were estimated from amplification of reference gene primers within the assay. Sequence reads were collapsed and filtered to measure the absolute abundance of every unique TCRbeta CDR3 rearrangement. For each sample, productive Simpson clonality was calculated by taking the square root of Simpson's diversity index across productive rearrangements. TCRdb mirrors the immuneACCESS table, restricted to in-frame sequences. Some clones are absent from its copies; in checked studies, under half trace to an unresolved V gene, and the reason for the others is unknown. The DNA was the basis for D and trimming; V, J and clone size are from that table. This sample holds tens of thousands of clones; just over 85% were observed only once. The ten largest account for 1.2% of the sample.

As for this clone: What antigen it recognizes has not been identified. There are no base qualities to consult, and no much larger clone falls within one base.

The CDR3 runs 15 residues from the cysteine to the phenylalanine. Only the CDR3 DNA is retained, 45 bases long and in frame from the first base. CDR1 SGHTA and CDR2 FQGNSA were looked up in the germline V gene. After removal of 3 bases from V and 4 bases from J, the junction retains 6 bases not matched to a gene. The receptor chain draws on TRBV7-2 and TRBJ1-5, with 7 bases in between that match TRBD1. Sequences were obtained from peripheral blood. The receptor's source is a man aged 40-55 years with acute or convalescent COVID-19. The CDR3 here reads CASSFTGAPNQPQHF. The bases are TGTGCCAGCAGCTTTACAGGGGCACCAAATCAGCCCCAGCATTTT. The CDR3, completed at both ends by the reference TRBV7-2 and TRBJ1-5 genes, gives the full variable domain GAGVSQSPSNKVTEKGKDVELRCDPISGHTALYWYRQSLGQGLEFLIYFQGNSAPDKSGLPSDRFSAERTGGSVSTLTIQRTQQEDSAVYLCASSFTGAPNQPQHFGDGTRLSIL.